This TCR beta chain was sequenced during a study of blood T cell repertoires in COVID-19. Whole-study context: Material from acute and convalescent COVID-19 was sourced from the United States, Italy and Spain. PBMCs, B-cell-depleted T cells, or T cells provided the cDNA or gDNA that made up the material.

Under the authors' procedure: Amplification from reference gene primers served as the basis for estimated nucleated cell counts. Only in-frame clones appear in the TCRdb table, and some are missing; sequencing was by immunoSEQ multiplex PCR. Clone size and the V and J calls come from that table; the DNA yielded D and trimming. The sample has 140,000 to 150,000 clones, 88% seen once. Germline CDR1 is LNHDA and CDR2 is SQIVND (reference sequence). The length of the CDR3 is 13 residues. Trimming removed 4 bases at V and 8 bases at J, with 14 bases between. The sequenced material came from peripheral blood. This sequence originates from a woman aged 50 to 65 with acute or convalescent COVID-19. The J gene is TRBJ1-2, the V gene TRBV19; tentative D call: TRBD1 (6 bases). The CDR3 bases are TGTGCCAGTAGTACACGTGGACAGTGGGGCTACACCTTC. It yields the protein CASSTRGQWGYTF.